The 4 T cell receptor beta chains in this list originate from one sample, sequenced in a study of shared T cell receptors in the human thymus. Some clones are missing from TCRdb's copy, which holds only in-frame ones; the method was immunoSEQ multiplex PCR. Among some 700,000 clones listed, roughly 90% were seen once. These data also featured in a second study, about human thymus T cells.

Sequenced input: thymocytes. The receptors were sampled from a boy less than two years old with a congenital heart defect.

V usage is TRBV6-5 and J usage is TRBJ2-1, with D possibly matching TRBD1 (5 bases). The V gene lost 6 bases and the J gene lost 7 bases, with 16 bases spanning the gap. The CDR3 is 14 amino acids. Germline loops: CDR1 MNHEY, CDR2 SVGAGI. CDR3 coding DNA: TGTGCCAGCAGGAAAAGCAGGGCGTCGAATGAGCAGTTCTTC. This sequence encodes CASRKSRASNEQFF.

The chain joins TRBV9 to TRBJ1-1; D possibly corresponds to TRBD1 (5 bases). CDR1 is SGDLS and CDR2 is YYNGEE in the germline V gene. Trimming stripped 4 bases from V and 4 bases from J, with 23 bases between. The CDR3 loop spans 17 amino acids. The CDR3 region is CASSPPRSQGGSTEAFF. CDR3 sequence (DNA): TGTGCCAGCAGCCCACCCCGTAGCCAGGGAGGAAGCACTGAAGCTTTCTTT. Full variable domain (rest looked up from reference TRBV9 and TRBJ1-1): DSGVTQTPKHLITATGQRVTLRCSPRSGDLSVYWYQQSLDQGLQFLIQYYNGEERAKGNILERFSAQQFPDLHSELNLSSLELGDSALYFCASSPPRSQGGSTEAFFGQGTRLTVV.

J is TRBJ2-3 and V is TRBV5-1; D is uncertain. Trimming took 2 bases from V and 2 from J, leaving 15 bases between them. This CDR3 is 16 amino acids long. From germline, CDR1 is SGHRS and CDR2 YFSETQ. CDR3 residues: CASSFSLGGLTDTQYF. For the CDR3, the DNA is TGCGCCAGCAGCTTTTCCCTCGGTGGGCTCACAGATACGCAGTATTTT.

The chain links TRBV4-2 to TRBJ2-3; possibly TRBD2 for D (5 bases). Germline V gene data show CDR1 as LGHNA and CDR2 as YNFKEQ. Trimming removed 0 bases from V and 1 base from J, with 14 bases in between. The CDR3 length is 17 residues. The DNA for the CDR3 is TGTGCCAGCAGCCAAGATACCCTAGACTACGGCACAGATACGCAGTATTTT. Amino acids: CASSQDTLDYGTDTQYF.